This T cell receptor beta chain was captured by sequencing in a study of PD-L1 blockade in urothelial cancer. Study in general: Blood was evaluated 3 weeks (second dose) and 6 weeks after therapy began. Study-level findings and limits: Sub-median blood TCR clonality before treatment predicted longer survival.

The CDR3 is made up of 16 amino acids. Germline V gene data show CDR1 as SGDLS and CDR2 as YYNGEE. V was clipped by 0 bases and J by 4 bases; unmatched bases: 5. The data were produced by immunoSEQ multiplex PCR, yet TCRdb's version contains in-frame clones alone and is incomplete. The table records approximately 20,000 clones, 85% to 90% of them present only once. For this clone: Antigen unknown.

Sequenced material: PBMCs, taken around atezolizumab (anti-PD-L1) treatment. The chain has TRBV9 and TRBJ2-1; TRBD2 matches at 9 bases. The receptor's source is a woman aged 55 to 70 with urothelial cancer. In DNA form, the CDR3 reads TGTGCCAGCAGCGTAGGCTTGGCGGGAGGGTACAATGAGCAGTTCTTC. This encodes CASSVGLAGGYNEQFF.